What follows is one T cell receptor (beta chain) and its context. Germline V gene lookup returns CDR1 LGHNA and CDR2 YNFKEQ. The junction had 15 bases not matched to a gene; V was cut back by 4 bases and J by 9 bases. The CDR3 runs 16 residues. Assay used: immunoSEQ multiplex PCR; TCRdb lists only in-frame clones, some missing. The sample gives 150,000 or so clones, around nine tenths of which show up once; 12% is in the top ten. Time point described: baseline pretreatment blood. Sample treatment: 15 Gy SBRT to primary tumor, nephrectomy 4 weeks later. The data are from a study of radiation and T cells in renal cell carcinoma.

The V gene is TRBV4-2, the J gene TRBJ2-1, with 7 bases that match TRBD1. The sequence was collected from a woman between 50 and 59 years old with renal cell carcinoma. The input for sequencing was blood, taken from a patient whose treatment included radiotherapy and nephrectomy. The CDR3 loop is CASSRMTGRQDVEQFF. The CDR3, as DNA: TGTGCCAGCAGCCGAATGACAGGGAGACAAGACGTTGAGCAGTTCTTC.